These 24 T cell receptor beta chains came from one sample sequenced in a study of technical replicates of blood from several donors. Profiled with immunoSEQ multiplex PCR; TCRdb holds only in-frame clones, not every one. This sample has about 97,000 clones; approximately 94% occur once, and the top ten carry 0.33%. Sequencing was performed on T cells isolated from PBMCs. These receptors came from a human donor in good health.

The chain employs TRBV27 and TRBJ1-4; D remains unclear. V was clipped by 3 bases and J by 6 bases, with 14 bases between them. The germline V gene encodes CDR1 MNHEY and CDR2 SMNVEV (reference sequence). This CDR3 is 15 amino acids long. CDR3 sequence: CASSLGAGGYEKLFF. The CDR3 DNA sequence: TGTGCCAGCAGTTTGGGAGCCGGCGGGTATGAAAAACTGTTTTTT.

The CDR3 region has the DNA TGCGCCAGCAGCTTCGAGGGCTCCGGAAACACCATATATTTT. Translating it yields CASSFEGSGNTIYF. The chain couples TRBV5-1 to TRBJ1-3; D ambiguous. CDR3 length equals 14 residues. Trimming shortened V by 2 bases and J by 4 bases, and 10 bases separated the two germline ends. Germline CDR1 SGHRS, CDR2 YFSETQ.

This sequence joins TRBV5-8 and TRBJ2-5; TRBD1 aligns across 8 bases. Germline CDR1 is SGHTS and CDR2 is YDEGEE. The CDR3 has 14 residues. V shed 3 bases and J 2 bases; nucleotides not matched to a gene: 3. DNA for the CDR3: TGTGCCAGCAGCTGGACAGGGACGCAAGAGACCCAGTACTTC. Amino acid sequence: CASSWTGTQETQYF.

This chain links TRBV7-9 with TRBJ2-1; D is ambiguous. This CDR3 is 15 amino acids long. V dropped 5 bases and J dropped 3 bases, with 14 bases sitting between them. The germline V gene has CDR1 SEHNR and CDR2 FQNEAQ (reference sequence). The CDR3 DNA follows: TGTGCCAGCAGCCCCTTCGGCGGAGTCTACAATGAGCAGTTCTTC. It translates to CASSPFGGVYNEQFF. The full variable domain, completed using reference TRBV7-9 and TRBJ2-1, is DTGVSQNPRHKITKRGQNVTFRCDPISEHNRLYWYRQTLGQGPEFLTYFQNEAQLEKSRLLSDRFSAERPKGSFSTLEIQRTEQGDSAMYLCASSPFGGVYNEQFFGPGTRLTVL.

V usage is TRBV6-6 and J usage is TRBJ1-1; D might be TRBD1 (6 bases). The germline CDR1 and CDR2 sequences are MNHNY and SVGAGI (reference sequence). The CDR3 is 14 residues long. V was clipped by 1 base and J by 4 bases, with 10 bases between them. Written as DNA, the CDR3 is TGTGCCAGCAGTTACTTAGGGGGTGTCACTGAAGCTTTCTTT. Its translation is CASSYLGGVTEAFF.

The V gene is TRBV19, the J gene TRBJ2-7, with 10 bases that match TRBD1. V gave up 6 bases and J gave up 6 bases; unmatched junction bases: 17. CDR3 size: 17 residues. The germline V gene has CDR1 LNHDA and CDR2 SQIVND (reference sequence). The CDR3, as DNA: TGTGCCAGTAGCCGTTTGGCTACGGGACAGGGGATCGGCGAGCAGTACTTC. Translated: CASSRLATGQGIGEQYF.

For the CDR3, the DNA is TGTGCCAGAGGGGGTTCCGGCCCTGGGAGCACAGATACGCAGTATTTT. This encodes CARGGSGPGSTDTQYF. The chain joins TRBV2 to TRBJ2-3; possibly TRBD1 for D (6 bases). In germline, CDR1 is SNHLY, CDR2 FYNNEI. The V gene lost 9 bases and the J gene lost 0 bases, with 19 bases spanning the gap. The CDR3 sequence is 16 residues long.

The V call is TRBV6-1, the J call TRBJ1-2; D uncertain. The germline gives CDR1 MNHNS, CDR2 SASEGT. Between the trimmed V and J ends, which lost 2 bases and 0 bases, there was a span of 10 bases. The CDR3 is made up of 15 amino acids. CDR3 DNA sequence: TGTGCCAGCAGTGAATGGGCACACTCTAACTATGGCTACACCTTC. Its protein product is CASSEWAHSNYGYTF.

This rearrangement joins TRBV30 to TRBJ2-7; TRBD1 matches at 10 bases. CDR3 length: 17 residues. In germline, CDR1 is GTSNPN, CDR2 SVGIG (reference sequence). Trimming took 8 bases from V and 3 from J; bases not matched to a gene: 19. CDR3 nucleotides: TGTGCCCTTTCTACGGGACAGGGGTTTTCCCATTACTACGAGCAGTACTTC. It codes for CALSTGQGFSHYYEQYF.

The chain links TRBV27 to TRBJ1-5; D gene ambiguous. The CDR3 spans 14 residues. Per the germline V gene, CDR1 is MNHEY and CDR2 is SMNVEV (reference sequence). The V end was cut by 1 base, the J end by 6 bases, with 10 bases between. In nucleotides, the CDR3 is TGTGCCAGCAGTTTATACCCCAACGGTCAGCCCCAGCATTTT. Translated: CASSLYPNGQPQHF.

V gene TRBV9 combines with J gene TRBJ2-1; 12 bases are shared with TRBD2. The CDR3 totals 15 residues. The germline gives CDR1 SGDLS, CDR2 YYNGEE. V gave up 1 base and J gave up 5 bases; unmatched junction bases: 1. In DNA, the CDR3 is TGTGCCAGCAGCGTAACTAGCGGGAGGCACAATGAGCAGTTCTTC. Its translation: CASSVTSGRHNEQFF. Looking up the rest from reference TRBV9 and TRBJ2-1 gives the full variable domain: DSGVTQTPKHLITATGQRVTLRCSPRSGDLSVYWYQQSLDQGLQFLIQYYNGEERAKGNILERFSAQQFPDLHSELNLSSLELGDSALYFCASSVTSGRHNEQFFGPGTRLTVL.

The J gene is TRBJ2-1, the V gene TRBV5-4, with 13 bases matching TRBD2. V gave up 3 bases and J gave up 3 bases; unmatched junction bases: 6. The germline CDR1 and CDR2 sequences are SGHNT and YYREEE (reference sequence). The length of the CDR3 is 17 residues. DNA of the CDR3: TGTGCCAGCAGCTCGGTACTAGCGGGAGGGCGCTACAATGAGCAGTTCTTC. Its translation is CASSSVLAGGRYNEQFF.

V and J are TRBV30 and TRBJ2-1, with D possibly matching TRBD2 (6 bases). Germline values: CDR1 GTSNPN, CDR2 SVGIG (reference sequence). The CDR3 is 12 residues long. The V end lost 2 bases, the J end lost 6 bases, and 8 bases lay between the germline ends. The CDR3, as DNA: TGTGCCTGGAGTCCGACTAGCAATGAGCAGTTCTTC. Translation gives CAWSPTSNEQFF. Full variable domain (rest looked up from reference TRBV30 and TRBJ2-1): SQTIHQWPATLVQPVGSPLSLECTVEGTSNPNLYWYRQAAGRGLQLLFYSVGIGQISSEVPQNLSASRPQDRQFILSSKKLLLSDSGFYLCAWSPTSNEQFFGPGTRLTVL.

The CDR3 sequence: CASSGRGTGEYGYTF. Here the CDR3 DNA reads TGTGCCAGCAGTGGAAGGGGGACAGGGGAGTATGGCTACACCTTC. The chain recombines TRBV25-1 with TRBJ1-2; TRBD1 agrees at 10 bases. This CDR3 is built from 15 residues. V lost 4 bases, J lost 5 bases, and 7 bases stayed unmatched. CDR1 and CDR2 (germline): MGHDK, SYGVNS.

This chain uses TRBV6-1 with TRBJ2-7; TRBD1 aligns across 10 bases. Germline assignment: CDR1 MNHNS and CDR2 SASEGT. J lost 2 bases, V lost 6 bases, and 4 bases had no gene match. The CDR3 spans 14 residues. For the CDR3, the DNA is TGTGCCAGCAGGGGGACAGGGGCCCCCTACGAGCAGTACTTC. Its translation: CASRGTGAPYEQYF.

The chain uses TRBV15 and TRBJ1-4; D is unresolved. The germline CDR1 and CDR2 sequences are LNHNV and YYDKDF (reference sequence). The CDR3 length is 15 residues. Trimming pared 2 bases from V and 3 bases from J, leaving 10 bases between. The CDR3 reads CATSRSRIPNEKLFF. Here the CDR3 DNA reads TGTGCCACCAGCAGAAGCCGAATTCCTAATGAAAAACTGTTTTTT.

The chain joins TRBV10-3 to TRBJ2-5, with 11 positions matching TRBD2. J gave up 3 bases and V 7 bases, and 7 bases lay outside the gene matches. The CDR3 runs to 15 residues. CDR1 is ENHRY, CDR2 SYGVKD, per germline. The CDR3 here is CAIMTIAGGKETQYF. CDR3 nucleotide sequence: TGTGCCATCATGACCATAGCGGGAGGGAAAGAGACCCAGTACTTC.

The V and J genes are TRBV4-1 and TRBJ1-1; D is perhaps TRBD1 (5 bases). The CDR3 sequence is 15 residues long. CDR1 is MGHRA and CDR2 is YSYEKL in the germline V gene. The V gene lost 0 bases and the J gene lost 3 bases, with 11 bases spanning the gap. The CDR3 DNA reads as TGCGCCAGCAGCCAAGAGGGGCAGGGTTACACTGAAGCTTTCTTT. Residues: CASSQEGQGYTEAFF.

This clone was detected only once. J is TRBJ2-3 and V is TRBV10-1, with TRBD2 matching over 8 bases. Germline V gene sequence: CDR1 WNHNN, CDR2 SYGVQD (reference sequence). The CDR3 contains 16 residues. After removal of 6 bases from V and 4 bases from J, the junction contained 12 bases not matched to a gene. Here the CDR3 reads CASSYGLAGFSDTQYF. DNA of the CDR3: TGCGCCAGCAGCTATGGACTAGCTGGGTTCTCAGATACGCAGTATTTT.

The J gene is TRBJ2-4, the V gene TRBV29-1, with TRBD1 matching 11 bases. V was pared by 4 bases and J by 6 bases, with 5 bases of the junction left unmatched. Looked up from germline, CDR1 is SQVTM and CDR2 is ANQGSEA. The CDR3 is 14 residues long. CDR3 in amino acids: CSVVDRGHRNIQYF. The CDR3 nucleotides read TGCAGCGTTGTGGACAGGGGGCATAGAAACATTCAGTACTTC.

The CDR3 loop reads CASSPGTNPYEQYF. CDR3 nucleotide sequence: TGTGCCAGCAGCCCAGGGACTAACCCCTACGAGCAGTACTTC. The chain joins TRBV9 to TRBJ2-7; TRBD2 matches 7 bases. V shed 4 bases, J shed 2 bases, and the junction held 6 bases outside the gene matches. The CDR3 consists of 14 residues. The germline gives CDR1 SGDLS, CDR2 YYNGEE.

Regarding this clone: Relative to the germline gene, one junction end is altered; a read error may explain this. The chain employs TRBV2 and TRBJ2-7, with D tentatively TRBD1 (7 bases). The CDR3 contains 15 residues. Germline V CDR1 and CDR2: SNHLY, FYNNEI. CDR3 nucleotide sequence: TGTGCCAGCAGTGATGGTCGCAGGGGGGTCTACGAGCAGCACTTC. It codes for CASSDGRRGVYEQHF.

V usage is TRBV2 and J usage is TRBJ2-5; 7 nucleotides agree with TRBD2. Germline values: CDR1 SNHLY, CDR2 FYNNEI. CDR3 length: 14 amino acids. V was clipped by 8 bases and J by 5 bases; unmatched bases: 11. CDR3 sequence (DNA): TGTGCCAGCTCGCTCCGACTAGCTCAGGAGACCCAGTACTTC. Residues: CASSLRLAQETQYF.

The rearrangement joins TRBV10-2 to TRBJ1-2, with D possibly being TRBD1 (5 bases). The CDR3 has 13 amino acids. Germline values: CDR1 WSHSY, CDR2 SAAADI. V lost 3 bases and J 4 bases, leaving 9 bases between the germline ends. The CDR3 region has the DNA TGCGCCAGCAGTGACGGGGGAAGCTATGGCTACACCTTC. It encodes CASSDGGSYGYTF.